One and the same sample provided the 9 T cell receptor beta chains below, sequenced in a study of cytomegalovirus exposure and HLA in healthy donors. A multiplex PCR was run with 60 Vbeta primers and 13 Jbeta primers. Here immunoSEQ multiplex PCR was the method, and the copy in TCRdb shows in-frame clones only, minus some. The sample has approximately 250,000 clones; roughly 73% are singletons. Input material: PBMCs. These receptors all come from a boy between 10 and 17 years old in good health and CMV-seronegative.

This clone was detected a few times. The V and J genes are TRBV5-6 and TRBJ1-2; 8 nucleotides agree with TRBD1. The CDR3 consists of 13 residues. V lost 4 bases and J lost 8; bases outside the gene matches: 7. Germline V gene data show CDR1 as SGHDT and CDR2 as YYEEEE. CDR3 region: CASSTGTGGGYTF. CDR3 sequence (DNA): TGTGCCAGCAGCACGGGGACAGGTGGGGGCTACACCTTC.

The chain uses TRBV30 and TRBJ1-1, with D hard to call. Germline CDR1 GTSNPN, CDR2 SVGIG (reference sequence). The ends were cut back, 5 bases at V and 5 bases at J, with 6 bases in the middle. CDR3 length: 10 amino acids. The CDR3 loop reads CAWGRTEAFF. CDR3 nucleotides: TGTGCCTGGGGGAGGACTGAAGCTTTCTTT.

V and J are TRBV7-9 and TRBJ1-5; possible D gene TRBD1, 5 bases. The CDR3 spans 13 residues. Per germline, CDR1 SEHNR and CDR2 FQNEAQ (reference sequence). Trimming shortened V by 3 bases and J by 6 bases, and 9 bases separated the two germline ends. The DNA for the CDR3 is TGTGCCAGCAGCTTTTCAGGGTCTCAGCCCCAGCATTTT. This gives the protein CASSFSGSQPQHF.

The V call is TRBV6-1, the J call TRBJ2-4, with a tentative D call TRBD2 (6 bases). Trimming cost V 7 bases and J 0 bases, with 13 bases left between them. Per germline, CDR1 MNHNS and CDR2 SASEGT. The CDR3 totals 15 residues. The DNA of the CDR3 is TGTGCCAGCATTAAGGGAGGTCTAGCCAAAAACATTCAGTACTTC. This sequence encodes CASIKGGLAKNIQYF.

The CDR3 nucleotides are TGCGCCAGCAGCTCGACTCGGAACACTGAAGCTTTCTTT. Its protein product is CASSSTRNTEAFF. The chain couples TRBV5-1 to TRBJ1-1; D call uncertain. This CDR3 has 13 residues. Trimming removed 3 bases from V and 1 base from J, with 7 bases in between. The germline CDR1 and CDR2 sequences are SGHRS and YFSETQ.

The chain links TRBV27 to TRBJ2-3, with D possibly being TRBD2 (6 bases). This CDR3 region has 13 residues. V lost 0 bases to trimming and J lost 10 bases, with 11 bases between them. CDR1 and CDR2 (germline): MNHEY, SMNVEV (reference sequence). This chain's CDR3 is CASSLSGTSAQYF. CDR3 DNA: TGTGCCAGCAGTTTATCAGGGACTTCAGCGCAGTATTTT.

Written as DNA, the CDR3 is TGTGCCAGCAGTACGAACAGCCAAGAGACCCAGTACTTC. This encodes CASSTNSQETQYF. The rearrangement links TRBV27 to TRBJ2-5; no clear D gene. Trimming took off 5 bases at V and 1 base at J, with 8 bases between the two ends. This CDR3 region has 13 residues. CDR1 and CDR2 from the germline V gene are MNHEY and SMNVEV (reference sequence).

The rearrangement links TRBV19 to TRBJ1-2, with a tentative D call TRBD1 (5 bases). This CDR3 region has 12 residues. Germline V CDR1 and CDR2: LNHDA, SQIVND (reference sequence). Trimming pared 8 bases from V and 4 bases from J, leaving 11 bases between. CDR3 coding DNA: TGTGCCAGTCTGGGGGGGGGCTATGGCTACACCTTC. It translates to CASLGGGYGYTF.

V gene TRBV30 combines with J gene TRBJ1-6, with 10 bases identical to TRBD1. The germline gives CDR1 GTSNPN, CDR2 SVGIG (reference sequence). Trimming cost V 0 bases and J 1 base; bases outside gene matches: 3. CDR3 length: 17 residues. The DNA for the CDR3 is TGTGCCTGGAGTGTACGGACAGGGGGTTCCTATAATTCACCCCTCCACTTT. The encoded protein is CAWSVRTGGSYNSPLHF. Complete variable domain (other parts from reference TRBV30 and TRBJ1-6): SQTIHQWPATLVQPVGSPLSLECTVEGTSNPNLYWYRQAAGRGLQLLFYSVGIGQISSEVPQNLSASRPQDRQFILSSKKLLLSDSGFYLCAWSVRTGGSYNSPLHFGNGTRLTVT.